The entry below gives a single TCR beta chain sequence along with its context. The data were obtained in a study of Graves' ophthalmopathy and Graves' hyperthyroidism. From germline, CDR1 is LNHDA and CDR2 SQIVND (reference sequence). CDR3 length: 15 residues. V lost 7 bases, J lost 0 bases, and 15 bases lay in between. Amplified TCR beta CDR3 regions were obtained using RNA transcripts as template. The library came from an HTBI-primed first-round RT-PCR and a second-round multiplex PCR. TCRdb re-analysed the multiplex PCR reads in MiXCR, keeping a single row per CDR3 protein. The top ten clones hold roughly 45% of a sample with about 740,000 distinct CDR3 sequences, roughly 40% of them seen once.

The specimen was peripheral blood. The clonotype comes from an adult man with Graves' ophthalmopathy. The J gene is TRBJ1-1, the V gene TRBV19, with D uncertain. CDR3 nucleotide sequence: TGTGCCAGTACCAAAGCCCGAACCATGAACACTGAAGCTTTCTTT. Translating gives CASTKARTMNTEAFF. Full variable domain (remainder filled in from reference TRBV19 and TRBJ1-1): DGGITQSPKYLFRKEGQNVTLSCEQNLNHDAMYWYRQDPGQGLRLIYYSQIVNDFQKGDIAEGYSVSREKKESFPLTVTSAQKNPTAFYLCASTKARTMNTEAFFGQGTRLTVV.